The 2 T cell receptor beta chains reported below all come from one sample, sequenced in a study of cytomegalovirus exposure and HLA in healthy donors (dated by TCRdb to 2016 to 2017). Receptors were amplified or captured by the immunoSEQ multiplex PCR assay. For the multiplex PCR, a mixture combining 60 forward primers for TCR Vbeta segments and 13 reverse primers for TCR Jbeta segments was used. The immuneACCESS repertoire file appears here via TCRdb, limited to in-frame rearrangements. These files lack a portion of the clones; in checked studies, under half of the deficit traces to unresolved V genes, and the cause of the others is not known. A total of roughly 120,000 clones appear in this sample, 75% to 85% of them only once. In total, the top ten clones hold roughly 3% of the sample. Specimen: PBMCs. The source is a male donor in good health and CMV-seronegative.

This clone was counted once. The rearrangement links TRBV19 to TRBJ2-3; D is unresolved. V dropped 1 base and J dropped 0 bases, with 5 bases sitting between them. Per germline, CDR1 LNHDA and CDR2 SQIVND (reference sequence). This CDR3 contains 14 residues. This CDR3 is CASSIGASTDTQYF. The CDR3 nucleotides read TGTGCCAGTAGTATAGGGGCCAGCACAGATACGCAGTATTTT.

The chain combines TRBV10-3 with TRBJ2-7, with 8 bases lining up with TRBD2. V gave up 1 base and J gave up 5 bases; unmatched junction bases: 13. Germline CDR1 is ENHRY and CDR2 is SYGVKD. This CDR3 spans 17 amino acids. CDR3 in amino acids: CAISEYDGGAVQHEQYF. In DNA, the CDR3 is TGTGCCATCAGTGAGTATGACGGGGGGGCCGTGCAGCACGAGCAGTACTTC.